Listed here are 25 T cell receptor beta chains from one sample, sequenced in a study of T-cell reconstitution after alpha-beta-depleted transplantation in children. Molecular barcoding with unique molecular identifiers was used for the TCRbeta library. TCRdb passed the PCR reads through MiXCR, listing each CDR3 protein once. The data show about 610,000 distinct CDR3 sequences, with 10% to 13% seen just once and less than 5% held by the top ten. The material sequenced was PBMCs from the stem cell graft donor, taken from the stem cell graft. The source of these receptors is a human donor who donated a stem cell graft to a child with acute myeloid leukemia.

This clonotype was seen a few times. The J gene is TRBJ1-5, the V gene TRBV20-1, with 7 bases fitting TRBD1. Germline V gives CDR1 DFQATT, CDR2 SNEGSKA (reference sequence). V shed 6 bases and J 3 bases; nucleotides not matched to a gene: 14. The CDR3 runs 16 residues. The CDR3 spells CSAAGPHTGVNQPQHF. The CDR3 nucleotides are TGCAGTGCCGCGGGGCCTCACACAGGGGTCAATCAGCCCCAGCATTTT.

The chain's CDR3 is CASGIGQGKSYEQYF. In DNA, the CDR3 is TGTGCCAGCGGAATCGGACAGGGAAAATCCTACGAGCAGTACTTC. The rearrangement uses TRBV5-6 and TRBJ2-7, with TRBD1 matching 8 bases. The junction had 10 bases not matched to a gene; V was cut back by 7 bases and J by 1 base. CDR1 and CDR2 from the germline V gene are SGHDT and YYEEEE. The CDR3 runs 15 residues.

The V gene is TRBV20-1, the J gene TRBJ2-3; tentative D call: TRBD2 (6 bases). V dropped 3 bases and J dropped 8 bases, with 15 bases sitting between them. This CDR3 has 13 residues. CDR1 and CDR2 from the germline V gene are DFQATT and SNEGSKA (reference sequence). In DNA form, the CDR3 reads TGCAGTGCTAGTCCCGGGAGTGCGGGTACGCAGTATTTT. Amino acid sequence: CSASPGSAGTQYF.

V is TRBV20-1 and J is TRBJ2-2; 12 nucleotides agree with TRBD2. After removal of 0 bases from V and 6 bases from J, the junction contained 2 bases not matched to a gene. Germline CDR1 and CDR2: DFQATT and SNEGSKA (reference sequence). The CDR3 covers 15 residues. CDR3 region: CSARELAGGAGELFF. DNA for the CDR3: TGCAGTGCTAGAGAACTAGCGGGAGGCGCCGGGGAGCTGTTTTTT.

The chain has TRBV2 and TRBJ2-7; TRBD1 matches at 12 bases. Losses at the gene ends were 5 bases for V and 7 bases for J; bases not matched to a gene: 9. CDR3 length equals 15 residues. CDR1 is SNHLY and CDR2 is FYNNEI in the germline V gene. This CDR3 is CASSYLGQGAGEQYF. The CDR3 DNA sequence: TGTGCCAGCAGTTACCTGGGACAGGGGGCGGGAGAGCAGTACTTC.

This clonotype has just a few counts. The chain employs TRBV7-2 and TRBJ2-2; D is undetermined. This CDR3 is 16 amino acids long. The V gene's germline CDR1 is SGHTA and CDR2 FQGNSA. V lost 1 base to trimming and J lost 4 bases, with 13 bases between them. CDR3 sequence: CASSLEGRSGTGELFF. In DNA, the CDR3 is TGTGCCAGCAGCTTAGAGGGCAGGAGTGGCACCGGGGAGCTGTTTTTT.

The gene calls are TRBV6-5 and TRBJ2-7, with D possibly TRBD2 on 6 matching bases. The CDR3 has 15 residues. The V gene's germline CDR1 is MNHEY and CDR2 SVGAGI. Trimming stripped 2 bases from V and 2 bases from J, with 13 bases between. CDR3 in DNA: TGTGCCAGCAGTTACCGGGACTTACCTACCTACGAGCAGTACTTC. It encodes CASSYRDLPTYEQYF.

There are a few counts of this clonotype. The CDR3, as DNA: TGTGCCAGCAGTTCTGGGACTCCGGTCGATGAGCAGTTCTTC. Translation: CASSSGTPVDEQFF. The chain has TRBV28 and TRBJ2-1, with D tentatively TRBD2 (6 bases). CDR3 length: 14 amino acids. Germline V gives CDR1 MDHEN, CDR2 SYDVKM. V was clipped by 4 bases and J by 8 bases, with 15 bases between them.

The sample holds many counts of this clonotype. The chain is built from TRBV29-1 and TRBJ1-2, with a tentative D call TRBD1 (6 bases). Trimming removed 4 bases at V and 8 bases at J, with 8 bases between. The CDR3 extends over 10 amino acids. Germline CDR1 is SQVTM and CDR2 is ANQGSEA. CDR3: CSVGGPGYTF. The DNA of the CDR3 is TGCAGCGTTGGGGGGCCCGGCTACACCTTC.

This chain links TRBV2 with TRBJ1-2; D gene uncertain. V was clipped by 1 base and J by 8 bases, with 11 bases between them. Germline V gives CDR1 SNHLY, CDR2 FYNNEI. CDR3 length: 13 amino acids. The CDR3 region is CASSEVRRKGYTF. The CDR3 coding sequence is TGTGCCAGCAGTGAAGTCCGACGGAAGGGCTACACCTTC.

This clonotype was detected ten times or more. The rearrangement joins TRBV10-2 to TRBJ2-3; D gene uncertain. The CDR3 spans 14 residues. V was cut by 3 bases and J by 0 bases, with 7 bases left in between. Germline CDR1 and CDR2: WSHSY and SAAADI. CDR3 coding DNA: TGCGCCAGCAGTGATTATGGAAGCACAGATACGCAGTATTTT. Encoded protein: CASSDYGSTDTQYF.

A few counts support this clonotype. The CDR3 DNA reads as TGCGCCAGCAGCTTGGGAACAGGGGGCCTGGAGACCCAGTACTTC. This gives the protein CASSLGTGGLETQYF. The J gene is TRBJ2-5, the V gene TRBV5-1; 9 nucleotides agree with TRBD1. V was clipped by 0 bases and J by 5 bases; unmatched bases: 5. The germline CDR1 and CDR2 sequences are SGHRS and YFSETQ. This CDR3 comprises 15 residues.

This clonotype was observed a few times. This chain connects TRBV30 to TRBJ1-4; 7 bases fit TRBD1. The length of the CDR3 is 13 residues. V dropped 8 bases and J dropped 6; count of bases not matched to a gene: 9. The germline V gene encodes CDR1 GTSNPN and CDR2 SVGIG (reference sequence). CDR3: CAGTGDWDEKLFF. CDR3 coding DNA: TGTGCCGGAACAGGGGACTGGGATGAAAAACTGTTTTTT.

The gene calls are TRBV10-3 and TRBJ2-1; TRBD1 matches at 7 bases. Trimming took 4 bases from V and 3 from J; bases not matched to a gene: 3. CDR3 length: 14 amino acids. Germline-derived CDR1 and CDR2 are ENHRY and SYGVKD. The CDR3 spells CAISAGQIYNEQFF. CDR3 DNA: TGTGCCATCAGTGCGGGACAGATCTACAATGAGCAGTTCTTC.

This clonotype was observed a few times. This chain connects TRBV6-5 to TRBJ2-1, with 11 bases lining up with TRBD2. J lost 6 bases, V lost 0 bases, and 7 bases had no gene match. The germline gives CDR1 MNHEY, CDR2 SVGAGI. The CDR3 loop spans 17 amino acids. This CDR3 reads CASSYSFKGTSGNEQFF. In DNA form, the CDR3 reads TGTGCCAGCAGTTACTCATTCAAGGGGACTAGCGGCAATGAGCAGTTCTTC.

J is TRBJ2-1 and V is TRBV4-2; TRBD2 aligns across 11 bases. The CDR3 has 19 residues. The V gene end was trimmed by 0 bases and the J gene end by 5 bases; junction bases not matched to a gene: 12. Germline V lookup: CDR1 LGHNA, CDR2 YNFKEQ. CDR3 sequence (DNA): TGTGCCAGCAGCCAAGATGATAGCGGGAGGGCCTTAGATGACAATGAGCAGTTCTTC. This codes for CASSQDDSGRALDDNEQFF.

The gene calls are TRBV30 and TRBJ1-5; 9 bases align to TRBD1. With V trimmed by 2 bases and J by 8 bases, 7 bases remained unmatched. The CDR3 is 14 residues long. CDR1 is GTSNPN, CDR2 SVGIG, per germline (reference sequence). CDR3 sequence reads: CAWSKDRGFEPQHF. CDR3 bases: TGTGCCTGGAGTAAAGACAGGGGGTTCGAGCCCCAGCATTTT.

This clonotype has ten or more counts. CDR3 sequence: CASSFGVETQYF. Written as DNA, the CDR3 is TGCGCCAGCAGTTTCGGGGTAGAGACCCAGTACTTC. V and J are TRBV10-2 and TRBJ2-5; D possibly corresponds to TRBD2 (5 bases). This CDR3 region has 12 residues. Per the germline V gene, CDR1 is WSHSY and CDR2 is SAAADI. Between the trimmed V and J ends, which lost 5 bases and 4 bases, there was a span of 8 bases.

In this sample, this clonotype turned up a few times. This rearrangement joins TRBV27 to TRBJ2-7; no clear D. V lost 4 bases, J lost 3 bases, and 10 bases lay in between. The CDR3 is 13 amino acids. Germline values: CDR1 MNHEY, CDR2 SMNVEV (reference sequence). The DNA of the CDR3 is TGTGCCAGCAGTTCCTGGGGAAACTACGAGCAGTACTTC. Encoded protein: CASSSWGNYEQYF.

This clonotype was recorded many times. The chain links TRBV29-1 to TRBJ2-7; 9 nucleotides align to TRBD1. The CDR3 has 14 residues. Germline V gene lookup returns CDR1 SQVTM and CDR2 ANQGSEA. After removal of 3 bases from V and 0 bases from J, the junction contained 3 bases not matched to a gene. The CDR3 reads CSVDTGQGSYEQYF. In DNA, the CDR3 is TGCAGCGTTGACACGGGACAGGGCTCCTACGAGCAGTACTTC.

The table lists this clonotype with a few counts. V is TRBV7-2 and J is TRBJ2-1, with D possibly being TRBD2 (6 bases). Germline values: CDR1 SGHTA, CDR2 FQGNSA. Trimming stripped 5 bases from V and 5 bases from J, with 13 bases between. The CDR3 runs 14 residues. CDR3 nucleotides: TGTGCCAGCAGCCAGGGAGGACTCGACAATGAGCAGTTCTTC. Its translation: CASSQGGLDNEQFF.

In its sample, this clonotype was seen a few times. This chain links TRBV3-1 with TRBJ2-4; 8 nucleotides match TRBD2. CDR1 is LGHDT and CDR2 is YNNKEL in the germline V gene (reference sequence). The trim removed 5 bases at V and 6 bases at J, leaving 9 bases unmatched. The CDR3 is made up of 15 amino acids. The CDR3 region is CASSAGGGRGNIQYF. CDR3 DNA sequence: TGTGCCAGCAGCGCAGGCGGGGGGAGGGGAAACATTCAGTACTTC.

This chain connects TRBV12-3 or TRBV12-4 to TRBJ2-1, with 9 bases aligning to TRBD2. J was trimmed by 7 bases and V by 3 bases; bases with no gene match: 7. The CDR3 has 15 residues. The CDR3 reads CASSLGSGRVNEQFF. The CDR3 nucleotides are TGTGCCAGCAGTTTGGGTAGCGGGAGAGTGAATGAGCAGTTCTTC.

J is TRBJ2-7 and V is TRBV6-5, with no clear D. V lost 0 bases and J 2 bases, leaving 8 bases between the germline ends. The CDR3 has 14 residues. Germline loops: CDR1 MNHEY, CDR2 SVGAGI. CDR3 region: CASSYSGPAYEQYF. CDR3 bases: TGTGCCAGCAGTTACTCCGGCCCGGCCTACGAGCAGTACTTC.

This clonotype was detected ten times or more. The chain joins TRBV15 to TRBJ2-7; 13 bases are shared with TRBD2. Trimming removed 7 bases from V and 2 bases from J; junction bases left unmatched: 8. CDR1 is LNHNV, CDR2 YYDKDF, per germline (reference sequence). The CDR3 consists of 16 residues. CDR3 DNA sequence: TGTGCCACCAAAAAGGGACTAGCGGGGTCTACCTACGAGCAGTACTTC. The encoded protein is CATKKGLAGSTYEQYF.